This is a list of T cell receptor beta chains from one sample in a study of regulatory T cells in long-lasting Graves disease. A single record per CDR3 protein comes from TCRdb applying MiXCR to the multiplex PCR reads. The sample carries under 450,000 distinct CDR3 sequences, approximately 25% recorded once. Source: peripheral blood mononuclear cells (PBMCs), taken when the disease was refractory, from a patient treated with antithyroid drugs. These receptors all come from a woman aged 40 to 50 with Graves disease. The CDR3 runs from the conserved cysteine through the conserved F or W. The D gene is left open where the match is weak. For some rows the clone size is stated as once, few or many, or as a class when expanded; others skip it.

TRBJ1-5 | 14 | TRBV19 | . | few | CASRMTGGNQPQHF | TGTGCCAGTAGGATGACAGGTGGGAATCAGCCCCAGCATTTT
TRBJ2-5 | 17 | TRBV28 | TRBD2 | many | CASSLTSGRAGIETQYF | TGTGCCAGCAGTCTAACTAGCGGGAGGGCCGGTATCGAGACCCAGTACTTC
TRBJ1-2 | 18 | TRBV7-9 | TRBD1 | many | CASSLEPKGQGRDYGYTF | TGTGCCAGCAGCTTAGAGCCGAAAGGACAGGGCAGGGACTATGGCTACACCTTC
TRBJ1-5 | 15 | TRBV28 | . | many | CASSFAGFKAQPQHF | TGTGCCAGCAGTTTTGCAGGTTTTAAGGCTCAGCCCCAGCATTTT
TRBJ2-5 | 18 | TRBV7-8 | . | many | CASSNSQARVMGLETQYF | TGTGCCAGCAGCAACTCACAAGCGAGGGTGATGGGATTAGAGACCCAGTACTTC
TRBJ2-5 | 14 | TRBV15 | TRBD1 | . | CATSGGQGGETQYF | TGTGCCACCAGCGGAGGACAGGGCGGGGAGACCCAGTACTTC
TRBJ1-6 | 12 | TRBV11-2 | . | many | CASSLANSPLHF | TGTGCCAGCAGCTTAGCCAATTCACCCCTCCACTTT
TRBJ2-5 | 15 | TRBV7-7 | . | few | CASSLVPGIGETQYF | TGTGCTAGCAGCTTAGTTCCGGGGATCGGCGAGACCCAGTACTTC
TRBJ1-5 | 15 | TRBV28 | TRBD1 | many | CASSLGGQAGQPQHF | TGTGCCAGCAGTTTGGGCGGACAGGCGGGTCAGCCCCAGCATTTT
TRBJ1-5 | 16 | TRBV20-1 | TRBD1 | . | CSARDWTGGNNQPQHF | TGCAGTGCTAGAGATTGGACAGGGGGAAACAATCAGCCCCAGCATTTT
TRBJ2-2 | 15 | TRBV5-1 | TRBD2 | few | CASSLNSGRTGELFF | TGCGCCAGCAGCTTGAATAGCGGGAGAACCGGGGAGCTGTTTTTT
TRBJ1-5 | 14 | TRBV7-8 | . | . | CASSLGWKNQPQHF | TGTGCCAGCAGCTTAGGTTGGAAGAATCAGCCCCAGCATTTT
TRBJ2-7 | 13 | TRBV29-1 | . | . | CSVSGPSSYEQYF | TGCAGCGTTAGCGGGCCAAGCTCCTACGAGCAGTACTTC
TRBJ2-7 | 12 | TRBV6-1 | . | many | CASKQGEGEQYF | TGTGCCAGCAAGCAGGGGGAGGGCGAGCAGTACTTC
TRBJ1-1 | 15 | TRBV2 | . | many | CASRGVGQLNTEAFF | TGTGCCAGCAGAGGGGTAGGACAGTTGAACACTGAAGCTTTCTTT
TRBJ2-2 | 17 | TRBV7-2 | TRBD2 | few | CASSPSRLAGNTGELFF | TGTGCCAGCAGCCCTTCCAGACTAGCGGGTAACACCGGGGAGCTGTTTTTT
TRBJ2-5 | 10 | TRBV15 | . | many | CATSREGRYF | TGTGCCACCAGCAGAGAAGGCCGGTACTTC